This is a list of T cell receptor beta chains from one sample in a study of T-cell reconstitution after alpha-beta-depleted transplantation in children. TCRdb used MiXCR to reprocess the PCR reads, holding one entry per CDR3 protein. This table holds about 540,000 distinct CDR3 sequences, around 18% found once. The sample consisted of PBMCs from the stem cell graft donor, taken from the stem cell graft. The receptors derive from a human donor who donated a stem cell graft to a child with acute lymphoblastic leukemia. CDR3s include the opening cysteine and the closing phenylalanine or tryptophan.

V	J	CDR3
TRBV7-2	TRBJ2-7	CASSLADRNTFYEQYF
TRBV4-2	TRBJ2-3	CASSQEGGAVSTDTQYF
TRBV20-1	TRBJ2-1	CSARELAGGVEQFF
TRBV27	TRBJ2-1	CASSSLGTSNYNEQFF
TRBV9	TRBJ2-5	CASRTVRLGKRRETQYF
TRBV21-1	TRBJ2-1	CASSKYRSGRLGDEQFF
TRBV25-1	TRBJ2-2	CASSDPKDGSPRPTGELFF
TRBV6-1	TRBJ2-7	CASSPARTATYEQYF
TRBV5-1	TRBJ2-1	CASSLALDYEQFF
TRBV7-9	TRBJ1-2	CASSFTRDGYTF
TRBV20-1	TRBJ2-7	CSARPAGGKYEQYF
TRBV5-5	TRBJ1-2	CASSLGWKANYGYTF
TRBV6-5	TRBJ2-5	CASSYSETPETQYF
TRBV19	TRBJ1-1	CASSIGPGSEAFF
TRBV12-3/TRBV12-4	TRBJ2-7	CASSLLATYEQYF
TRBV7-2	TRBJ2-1	CASSARGQGFYNEQFF
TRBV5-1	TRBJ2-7	CASSLTGTETYEQYF
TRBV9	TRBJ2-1	CASSPPAGTHEQFF
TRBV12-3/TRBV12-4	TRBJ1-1	CASSPQLNTEAFF
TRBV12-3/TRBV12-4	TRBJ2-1	CASTGTGGRRNNEQFF
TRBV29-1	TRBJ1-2	CSVRTGYNYGYTF
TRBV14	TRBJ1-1	CASSQDPFPEAFF
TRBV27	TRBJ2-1	CASSFRPPGGNNEQFF
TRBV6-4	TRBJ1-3	CASRAILEGDAGNTIYF
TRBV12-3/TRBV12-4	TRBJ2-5	CASSWGLAVPGAKYF
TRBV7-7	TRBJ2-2	CASSLARWTGELFF
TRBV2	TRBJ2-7	CASSEASISYEQYF
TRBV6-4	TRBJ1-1	CASSTVMNTEAFF